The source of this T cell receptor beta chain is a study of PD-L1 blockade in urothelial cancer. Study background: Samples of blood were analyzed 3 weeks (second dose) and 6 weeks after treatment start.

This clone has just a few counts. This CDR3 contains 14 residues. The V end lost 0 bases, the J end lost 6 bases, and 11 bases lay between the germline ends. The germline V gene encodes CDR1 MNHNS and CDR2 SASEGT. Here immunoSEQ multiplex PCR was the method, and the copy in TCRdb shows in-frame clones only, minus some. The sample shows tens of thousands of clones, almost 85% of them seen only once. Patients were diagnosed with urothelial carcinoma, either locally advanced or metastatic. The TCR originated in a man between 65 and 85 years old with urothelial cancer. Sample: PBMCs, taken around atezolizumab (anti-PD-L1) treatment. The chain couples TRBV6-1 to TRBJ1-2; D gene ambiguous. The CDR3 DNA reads TGTGCCAGCAGTGAAGCAGGAGGGATCGATGGCTACACCTTC. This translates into CASSEAGGIDGYTF.